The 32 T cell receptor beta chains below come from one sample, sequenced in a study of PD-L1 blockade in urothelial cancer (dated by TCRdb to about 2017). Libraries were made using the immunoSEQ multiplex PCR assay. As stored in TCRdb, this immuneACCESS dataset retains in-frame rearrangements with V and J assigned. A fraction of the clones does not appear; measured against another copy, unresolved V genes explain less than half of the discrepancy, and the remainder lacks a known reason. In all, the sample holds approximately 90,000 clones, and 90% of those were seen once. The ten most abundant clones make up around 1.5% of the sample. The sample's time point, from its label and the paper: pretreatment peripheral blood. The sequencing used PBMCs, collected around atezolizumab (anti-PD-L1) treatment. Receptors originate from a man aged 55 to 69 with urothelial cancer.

The CDR3 DNA follows: TGCGCCAGCAGTGACCCCGCCGGGACAGGGGGCGTTCTGGGCAATCAGCCCCAGCATTTT. Amino acids: CASSDPAGTGGVLGNQPQHF. The chain links TRBV10-2 to TRBJ1-5, with TRBD1 matching 12 bases. The germline V gene has CDR1 WSHSY and CDR2 SAAADI. CDR3 length equals 20 residues. V shed 3 bases, J shed 2 bases, and the junction held 14 bases outside the gene matches.

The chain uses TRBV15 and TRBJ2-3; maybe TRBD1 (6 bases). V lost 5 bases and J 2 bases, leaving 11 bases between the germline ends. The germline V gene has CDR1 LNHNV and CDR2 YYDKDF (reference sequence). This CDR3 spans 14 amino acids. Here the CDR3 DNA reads TGTGCCACCAGCCACGGACAGTACACAGATACGCAGTATTTT. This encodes CATSHGQYTDTQYF.

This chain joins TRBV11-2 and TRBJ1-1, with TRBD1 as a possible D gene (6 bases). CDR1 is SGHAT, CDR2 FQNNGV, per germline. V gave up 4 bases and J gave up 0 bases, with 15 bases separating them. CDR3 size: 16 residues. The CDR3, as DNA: TGTGCCAGCAGCTCGGGGGGGCAGAACCTGAACACTGAAGCTTTCTTT. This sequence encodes CASSSGGQNLNTEAFF.

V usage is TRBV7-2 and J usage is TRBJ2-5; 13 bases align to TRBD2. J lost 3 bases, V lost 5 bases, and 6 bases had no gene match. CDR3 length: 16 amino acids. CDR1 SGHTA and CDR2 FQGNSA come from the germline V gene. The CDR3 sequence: CASSPGLAGEEETQYF. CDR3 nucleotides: TGTGCCAGCAGCCCCGGACTAGCGGGAGAGGAAGAGACCCAGTACTTC.

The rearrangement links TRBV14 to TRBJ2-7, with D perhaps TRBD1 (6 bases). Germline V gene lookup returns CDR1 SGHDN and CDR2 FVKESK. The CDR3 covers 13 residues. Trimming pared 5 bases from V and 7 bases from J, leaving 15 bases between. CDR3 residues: CASSKDWGLEQYF. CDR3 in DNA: TGTGCCAGCAGCAAGGACTGGGGGCTTGAGCAGTACTTC.

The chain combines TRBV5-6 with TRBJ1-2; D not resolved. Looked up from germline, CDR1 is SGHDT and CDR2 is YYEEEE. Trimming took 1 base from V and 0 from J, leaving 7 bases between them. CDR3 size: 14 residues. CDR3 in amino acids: CASSLSGPNYGYTF. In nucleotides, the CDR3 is TGTGCCAGCAGCTTGTCAGGTCCTAACTATGGCTACACCTTC.

This chain's CDR3 is CAISGRLSYGYTF. The CDR3 DNA is TGTGCCATCAGTGGGCGGTTATCATATGGCTACACCTTC. The chain recombines TRBV10-3 with TRBJ1-2, with D hard to call. V shed 4 bases and J shed 5 bases, with 11 bases lying between them. The length of the CDR3 is 13 residues. Germline V CDR1 and CDR2: ENHRY, SYGVKD.

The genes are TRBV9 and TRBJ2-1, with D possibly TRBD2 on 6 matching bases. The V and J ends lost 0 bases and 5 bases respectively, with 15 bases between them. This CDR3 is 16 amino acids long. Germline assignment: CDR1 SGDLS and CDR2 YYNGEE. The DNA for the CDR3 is TGTGCCAGCAGCGTAGGGGCGGGATCGAGGGACAATGAGCAGTTCTTC. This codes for CASSVGAGSRDNEQFF.

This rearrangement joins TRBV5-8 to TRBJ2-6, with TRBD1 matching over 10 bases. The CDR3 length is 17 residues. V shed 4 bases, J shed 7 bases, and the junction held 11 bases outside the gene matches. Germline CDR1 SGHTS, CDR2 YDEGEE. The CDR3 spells CASSHGTGEPDANVLTF. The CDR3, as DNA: TGTGCCAGCAGCCATGGGACAGGGGAACCTGACGCCAACGTCCTGACTTTC. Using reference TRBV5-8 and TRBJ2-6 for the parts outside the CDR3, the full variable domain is EAGVTQSPTHLIKTRGQQATLRCSPISGHTSVYWYQQALGLGLQFLLWYDEGEERNRGNFPPRFSGRQFPNYSSELNVNALELEDSALYLCASSHGTGEPDANVLTFGAGSRLTVL.

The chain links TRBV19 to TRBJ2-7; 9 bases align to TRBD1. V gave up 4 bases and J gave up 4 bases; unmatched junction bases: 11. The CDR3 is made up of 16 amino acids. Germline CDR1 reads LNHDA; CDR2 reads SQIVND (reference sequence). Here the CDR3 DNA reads TGTGCCAGTAGTACAAAAGACGGGACAGGGAGGTACGAGCAGTACTTC. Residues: CASSTKDGTGRYEQYF.

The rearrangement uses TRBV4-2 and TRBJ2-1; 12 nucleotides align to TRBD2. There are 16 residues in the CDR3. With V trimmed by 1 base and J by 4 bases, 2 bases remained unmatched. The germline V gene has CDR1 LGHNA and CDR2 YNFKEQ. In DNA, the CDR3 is TGTGCCAGCAGCCAAGCGACTAGCGGGAGTTACAATGAGCAGTTCTTC. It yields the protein CASSQATSGSYNEQFF.

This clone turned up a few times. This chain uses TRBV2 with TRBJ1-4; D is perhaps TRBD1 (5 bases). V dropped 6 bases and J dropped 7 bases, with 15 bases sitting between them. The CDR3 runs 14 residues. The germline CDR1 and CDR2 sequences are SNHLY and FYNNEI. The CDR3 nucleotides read TGTGCCAGCAGGGTTTCAGGGAGGAGTGAAAAACTGTTTTTT. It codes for CASRVSGRSEKLFF.

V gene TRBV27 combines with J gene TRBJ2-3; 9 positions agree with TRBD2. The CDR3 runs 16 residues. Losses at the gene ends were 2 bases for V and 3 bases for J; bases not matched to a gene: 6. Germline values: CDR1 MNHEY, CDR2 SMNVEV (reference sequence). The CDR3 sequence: CASSLRGRVETDTQYF. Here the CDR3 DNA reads TGTGCCAGCAGTTTACGCGGGAGGGTAGAAACAGATACGCAGTATTTT.

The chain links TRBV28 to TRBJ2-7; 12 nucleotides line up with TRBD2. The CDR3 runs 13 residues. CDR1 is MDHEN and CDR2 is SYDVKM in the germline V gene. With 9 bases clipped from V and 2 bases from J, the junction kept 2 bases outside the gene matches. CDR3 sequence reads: CASRLAGAYEQYF. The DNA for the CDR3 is TGTGCCAGTCGACTAGCGGGGGCCTACGAGCAGTACTTC.

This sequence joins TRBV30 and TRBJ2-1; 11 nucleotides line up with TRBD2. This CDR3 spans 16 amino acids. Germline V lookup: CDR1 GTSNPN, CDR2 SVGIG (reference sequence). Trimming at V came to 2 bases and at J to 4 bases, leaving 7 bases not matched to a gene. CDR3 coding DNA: TGTGCCTGGAGTAGATTGACTAGCGGGGCATACAATGAGCAGTTCTTC. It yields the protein CAWSRLTSGAYNEQFF.

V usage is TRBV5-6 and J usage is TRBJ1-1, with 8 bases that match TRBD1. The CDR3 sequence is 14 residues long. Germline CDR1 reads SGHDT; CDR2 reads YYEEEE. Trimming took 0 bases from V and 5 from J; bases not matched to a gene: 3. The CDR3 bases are TGTGCCAGCAGCTTGGCAGGGGGCGGTACTGAAGCTTTCTTT. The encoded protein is CASSLAGGGTEAFF.

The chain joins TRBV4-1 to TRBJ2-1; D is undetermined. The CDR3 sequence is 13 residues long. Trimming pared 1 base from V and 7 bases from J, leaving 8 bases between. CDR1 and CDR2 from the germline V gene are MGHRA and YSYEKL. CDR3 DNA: TGCGCCAGCAGCCAAGGTCGCGAAAATGAGCAGTTCTTC. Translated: CASSQGRENEQFF.

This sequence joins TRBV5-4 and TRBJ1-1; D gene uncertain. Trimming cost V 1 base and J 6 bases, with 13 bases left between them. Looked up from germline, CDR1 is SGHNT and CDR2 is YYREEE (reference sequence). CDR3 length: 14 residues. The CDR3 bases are TGTGCCAGCAGCTTGCCGAGGAGGGAGGCTGAAGCTTTCTTT. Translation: CASSLPRREAEAFF.

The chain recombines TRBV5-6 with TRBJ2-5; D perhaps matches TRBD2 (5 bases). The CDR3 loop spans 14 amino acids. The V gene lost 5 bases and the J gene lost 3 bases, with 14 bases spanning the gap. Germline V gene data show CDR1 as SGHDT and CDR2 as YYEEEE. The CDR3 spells CASSSYSGKETQYF. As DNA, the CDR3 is TGTGCCAGCAGTTCGTATTCGGGAAAAGAGACCCAGTACTTC.

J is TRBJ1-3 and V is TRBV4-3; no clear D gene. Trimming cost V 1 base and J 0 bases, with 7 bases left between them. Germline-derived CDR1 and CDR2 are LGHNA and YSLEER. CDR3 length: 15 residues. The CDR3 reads CASSQAKSSGNTIYF. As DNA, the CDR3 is TGCGCCAGCAGCCAAGCCAAGAGCTCTGGAAACACCATATATTTT.

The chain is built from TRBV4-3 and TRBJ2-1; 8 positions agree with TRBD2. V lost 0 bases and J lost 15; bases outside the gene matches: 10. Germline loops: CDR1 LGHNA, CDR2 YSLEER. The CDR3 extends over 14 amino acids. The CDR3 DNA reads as TGCGCCAGCAGCCAAGATAGCGGGAAGGGATGGAGGTTCTTC. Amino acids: CASSQDSGKGWRFF.

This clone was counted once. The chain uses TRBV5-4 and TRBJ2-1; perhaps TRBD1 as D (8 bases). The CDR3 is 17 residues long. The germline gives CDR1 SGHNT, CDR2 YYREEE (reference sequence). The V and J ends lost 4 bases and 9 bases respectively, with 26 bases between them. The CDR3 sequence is CASSLDRGRRGEPEQFF. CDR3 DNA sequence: TGTGCCAGCAGCCTCGACAGGGGTCGTCGGGGGGAACCTGAGCAGTTCTTC.

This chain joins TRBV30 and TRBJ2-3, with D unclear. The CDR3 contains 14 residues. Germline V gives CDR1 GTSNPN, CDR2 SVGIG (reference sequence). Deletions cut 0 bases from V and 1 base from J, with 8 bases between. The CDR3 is CAWSVLGRTDTQYF. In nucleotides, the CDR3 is TGTGCCTGGAGTGTACTGGGCCGCACAGATACGCAGTATTTT.

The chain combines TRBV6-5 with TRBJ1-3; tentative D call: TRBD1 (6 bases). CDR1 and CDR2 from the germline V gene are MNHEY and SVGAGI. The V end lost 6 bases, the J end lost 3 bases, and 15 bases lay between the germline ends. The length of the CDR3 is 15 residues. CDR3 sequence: CASSELDRFGNTIYF. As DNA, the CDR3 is TGTGCCAGCAGCGAACTGGACAGATTTGGAAACACCATATATTTT.

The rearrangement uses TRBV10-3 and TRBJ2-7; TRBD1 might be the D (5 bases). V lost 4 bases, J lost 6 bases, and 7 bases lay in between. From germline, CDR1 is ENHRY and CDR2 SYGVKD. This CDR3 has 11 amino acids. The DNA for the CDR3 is TGTGCCATCAGTGTTGGGGCCGAGCAGTACTTC. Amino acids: CAISVGAEQYF.

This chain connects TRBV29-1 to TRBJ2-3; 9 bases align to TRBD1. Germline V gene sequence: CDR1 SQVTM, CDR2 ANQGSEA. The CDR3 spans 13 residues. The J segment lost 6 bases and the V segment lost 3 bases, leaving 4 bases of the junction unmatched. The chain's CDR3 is CSVEGQGGDTQYF. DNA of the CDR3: TGCAGCGTTGAGGGACAGGGAGGGGATACGCAGTATTTT.

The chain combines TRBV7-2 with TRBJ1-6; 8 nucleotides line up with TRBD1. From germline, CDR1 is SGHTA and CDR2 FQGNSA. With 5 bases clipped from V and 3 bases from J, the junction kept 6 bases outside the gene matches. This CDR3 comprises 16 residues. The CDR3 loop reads CASSIGQGLYNSPLHF. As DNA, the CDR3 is TGTGCCAGCAGCATAGGACAGGGCCTCTATAATTCACCCCTCCACTTT.

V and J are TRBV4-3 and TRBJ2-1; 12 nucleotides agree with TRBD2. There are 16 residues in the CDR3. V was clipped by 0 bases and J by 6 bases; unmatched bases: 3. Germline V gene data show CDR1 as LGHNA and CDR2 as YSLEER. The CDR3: CASSQDILAGGNEQFF. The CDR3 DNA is TGCGCCAGCAGCCAAGATATACTAGCGGGGGGCAATGAGCAGTTCTTC.

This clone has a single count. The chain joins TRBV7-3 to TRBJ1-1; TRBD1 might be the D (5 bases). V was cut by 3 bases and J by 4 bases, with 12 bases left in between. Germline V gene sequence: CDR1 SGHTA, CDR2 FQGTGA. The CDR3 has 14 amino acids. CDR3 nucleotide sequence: TGTGCCAGCAGCTTTGGACACCAGAGCACTGAAGCTTTCTTT. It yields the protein CASSFGHQSTEAFF.

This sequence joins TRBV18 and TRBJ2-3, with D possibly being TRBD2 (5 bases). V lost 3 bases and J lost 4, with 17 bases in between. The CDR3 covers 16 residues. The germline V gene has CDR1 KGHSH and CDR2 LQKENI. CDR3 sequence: CASSPAQRVLPDTQYF. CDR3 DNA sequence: TGTGCCAGCTCACCGGCCCAGAGGGTTCTGCCAGATACGCAGTATTTT.

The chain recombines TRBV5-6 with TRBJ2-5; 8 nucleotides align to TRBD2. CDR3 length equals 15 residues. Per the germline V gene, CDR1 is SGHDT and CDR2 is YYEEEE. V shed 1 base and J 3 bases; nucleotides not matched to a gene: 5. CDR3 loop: CASSLTRGEKETQYF. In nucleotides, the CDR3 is TGTGCCAGCAGCTTGACGCGGGGGGAAAAAGAGACCCAGTACTTC.

Here the CDR3 reads CASSLQRDRGHTEAFF. The CDR3, as DNA: TGTGCCAGCTCACTCCAACGGGACAGGGGGCACACTGAAGCTTTCTTT. The chain combines TRBV18 with TRBJ1-1; 12 nucleotides align to TRBD1. The V segment lost 4 bases and the J segment 3 bases; nucleotides outside the gene matches: 6. This CDR3 is 16 amino acids long. The germline gives CDR1 KGHSH, CDR2 LQKENI.